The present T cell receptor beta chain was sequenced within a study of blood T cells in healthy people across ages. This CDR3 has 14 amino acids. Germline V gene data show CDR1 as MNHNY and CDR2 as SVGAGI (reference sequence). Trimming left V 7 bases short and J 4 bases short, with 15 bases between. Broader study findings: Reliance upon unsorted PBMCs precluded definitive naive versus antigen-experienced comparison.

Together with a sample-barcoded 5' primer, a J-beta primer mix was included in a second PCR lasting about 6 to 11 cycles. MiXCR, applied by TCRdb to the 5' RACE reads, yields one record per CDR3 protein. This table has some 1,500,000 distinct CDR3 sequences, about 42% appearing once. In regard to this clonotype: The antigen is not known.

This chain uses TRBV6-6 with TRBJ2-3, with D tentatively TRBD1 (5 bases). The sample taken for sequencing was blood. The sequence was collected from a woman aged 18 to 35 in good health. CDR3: CASTGAAGPDTQYF. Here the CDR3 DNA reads TGTGCCAGCACTGGGGCGGCCGGCCCAGATACGCAGTATTTT.